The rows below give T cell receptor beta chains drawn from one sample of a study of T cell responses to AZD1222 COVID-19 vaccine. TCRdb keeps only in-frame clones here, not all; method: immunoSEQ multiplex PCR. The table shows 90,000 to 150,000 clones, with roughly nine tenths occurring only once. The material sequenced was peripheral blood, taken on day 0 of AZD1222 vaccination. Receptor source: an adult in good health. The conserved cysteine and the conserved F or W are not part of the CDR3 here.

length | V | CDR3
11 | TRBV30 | AWRPDRVYGYT
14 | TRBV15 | ATSSDRVGANEKLF
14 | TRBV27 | ASSARRQGGNTEAF
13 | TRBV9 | ASSPWTSASYEQY
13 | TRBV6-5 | ASSGQGASNQPQH
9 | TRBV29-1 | SVRGDTEAF
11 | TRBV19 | ASSPAQGRGYT
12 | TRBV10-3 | AISAGLAGNTIY
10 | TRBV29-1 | SVGPGSGTQY
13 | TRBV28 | ASSKAGVWSGELF
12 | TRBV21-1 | ASSKRPRTDTQY
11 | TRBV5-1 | ASSLMTHNEQF
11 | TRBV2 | ASSRTLNTEAF
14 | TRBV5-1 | ASSFSDYPRTDTQY
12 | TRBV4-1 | ASSQGGGVGELF
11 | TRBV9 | ASSPDGGQTQY
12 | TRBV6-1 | ASSEGGIGNTIY
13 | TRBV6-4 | ASFGTGGVVLGYT
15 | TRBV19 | ASAQGAARDGFYGYT
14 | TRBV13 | ASSSGLAGGSETQY
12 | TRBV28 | ASSTPRGYQPQH
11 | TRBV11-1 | ASRVGVNNEQF
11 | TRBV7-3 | ASSLGGVSEQY
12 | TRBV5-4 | ASSRGGVQETQY
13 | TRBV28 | ATRISDRLNTEAF
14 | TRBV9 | ASSVVSSGSTDTQY
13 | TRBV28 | ASRPRDNGNQPQH
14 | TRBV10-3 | AISESRGSSNYGYT
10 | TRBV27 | ASVSSGNTIY
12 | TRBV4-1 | ASSLLSGRSEQF
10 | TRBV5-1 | ASSPAADTQY
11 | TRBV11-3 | ASSRDYQETQY
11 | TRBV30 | ACHGEKTDTQY